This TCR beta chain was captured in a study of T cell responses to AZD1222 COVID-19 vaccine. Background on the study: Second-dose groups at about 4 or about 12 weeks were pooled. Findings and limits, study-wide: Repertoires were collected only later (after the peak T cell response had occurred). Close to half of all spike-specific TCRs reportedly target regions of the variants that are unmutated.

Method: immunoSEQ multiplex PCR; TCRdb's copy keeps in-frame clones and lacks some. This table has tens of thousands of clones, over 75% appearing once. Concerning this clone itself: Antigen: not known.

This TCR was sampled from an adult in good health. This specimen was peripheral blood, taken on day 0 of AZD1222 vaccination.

As DNA, the CDR3 is TGTGCCAGCAGTGGGAGGGGGCAGCTAAATCAGCCCCAGCATTTT. It is translated as CASSGRGQLNQPQHF. The genes are TRBV6-4 and TRBJ1-5, with 7 bases that match TRBD1. Germline values: CDR1 MRHNA, CDR2 SNTAGT. The CDR3 totals 15 residues. J was trimmed by 4 bases and V by 4 bases; bases with no gene match: 7.